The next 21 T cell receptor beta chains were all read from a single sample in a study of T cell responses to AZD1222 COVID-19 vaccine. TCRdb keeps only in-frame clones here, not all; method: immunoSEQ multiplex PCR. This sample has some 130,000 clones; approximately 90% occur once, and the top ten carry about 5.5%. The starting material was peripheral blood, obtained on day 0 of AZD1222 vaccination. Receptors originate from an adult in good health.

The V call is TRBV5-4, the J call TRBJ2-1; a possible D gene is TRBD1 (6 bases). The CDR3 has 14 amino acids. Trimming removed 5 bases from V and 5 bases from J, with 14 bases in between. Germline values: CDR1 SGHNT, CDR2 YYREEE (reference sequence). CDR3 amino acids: CASRTGTRNNEQFF. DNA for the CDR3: TGTGCCAGCAGAACCGGGACAAGAAACAATGAGCAGTTCTTC.

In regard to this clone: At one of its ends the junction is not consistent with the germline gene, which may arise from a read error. CDR3 coding DNA: TGTGCCAGCAGCCAACGATGGACTAGCTCCTTCAATGAGCAGTTCTTC. Amino acid sequence: CASSQRWTSSFNEQFF. The chain combines TRBV14 with TRBJ2-1, with 8 bases aligning to TRBD2. Germline V gene sequence: CDR1 SGHDN, CDR2 FVKESK. There are 16 residues in the CDR3. Using reference TRBV14 and TRBJ2-1 for the parts outside the CDR3, the full variable domain is EAGVTQFPSHSVIEKGQTVTLRCDPISGHDNLYWYRRVMGKEIKFLLHFVKESKQDESGMPNNRFLAERTGGTYSTLKVQPAELEDSGVYFCASSQRWTSSFNEQFFGPGTRLTVL.

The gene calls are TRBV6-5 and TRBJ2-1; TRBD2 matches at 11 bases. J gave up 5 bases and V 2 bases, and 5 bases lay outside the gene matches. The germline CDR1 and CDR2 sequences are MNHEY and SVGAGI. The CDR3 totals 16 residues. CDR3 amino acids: CASSYLSGRGDNEQFF. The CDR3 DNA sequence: TGTGCCAGCAGTTACCTTAGCGGGAGGGGAGACAATGAGCAGTTCTTC.

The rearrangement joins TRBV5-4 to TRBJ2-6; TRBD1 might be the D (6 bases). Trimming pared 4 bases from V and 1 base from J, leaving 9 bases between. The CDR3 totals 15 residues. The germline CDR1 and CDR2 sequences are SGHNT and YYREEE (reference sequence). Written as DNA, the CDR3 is TGTGCCAGCAGCCCCGGACAGTCTGGGGCCAACGTCCTGACTTTC. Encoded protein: CASSPGQSGANVLTF.

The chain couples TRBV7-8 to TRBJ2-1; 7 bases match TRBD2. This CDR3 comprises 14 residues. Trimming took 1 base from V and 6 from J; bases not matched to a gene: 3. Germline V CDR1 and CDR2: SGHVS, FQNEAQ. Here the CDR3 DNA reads TGTGCCAGCAGCTTAGGCGGGAGTAGCAATGAGCAGTTCTTC. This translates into CASSLGGSSNEQFF.

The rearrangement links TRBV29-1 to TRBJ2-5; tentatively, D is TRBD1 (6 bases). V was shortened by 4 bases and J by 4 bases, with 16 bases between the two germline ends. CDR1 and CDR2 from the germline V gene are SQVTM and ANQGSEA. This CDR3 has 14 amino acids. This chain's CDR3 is CSVGWLGQAETQYF. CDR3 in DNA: TGCAGCGTTGGTTGGTTGGGACAAGCAGAGACCCAGTACTTC.

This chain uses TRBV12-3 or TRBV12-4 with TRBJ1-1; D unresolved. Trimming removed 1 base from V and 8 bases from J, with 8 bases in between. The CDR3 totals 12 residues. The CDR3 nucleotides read TGTGCCAGCAGTTTAGTACTGGGGGAAGCTTTCTTT. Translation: CASSLVLGEAFF.

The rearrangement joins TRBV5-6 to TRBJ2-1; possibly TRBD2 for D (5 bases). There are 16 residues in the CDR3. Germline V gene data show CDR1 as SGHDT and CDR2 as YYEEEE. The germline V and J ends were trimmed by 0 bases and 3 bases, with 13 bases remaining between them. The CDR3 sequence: CASSLASGWGYNEQFF. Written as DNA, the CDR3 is TGTGCCAGCAGCTTGGCGAGCGGATGGGGCTACAATGAGCAGTTCTTC.

The CDR3 loop reads CASRGGQVSYEQYF. CDR3 nucleotide sequence: TGTGCCAGCAGAGGGGGACAGGTCTCCTACGAGCAGTACTTC. The chain couples TRBV27 to TRBJ2-7; TRBD1 matches at 8 bases. This CDR3 comprises 14 residues. CDR1 is MNHEY, CDR2 SMNVEV, per germline (reference sequence). V lost 6 bases and J lost 0; bases outside the gene matches: 4.

The CDR3 DNA reads TGCGCCAGCAGCCAAGAATTAGACTCAGGGTATCGGCCCCAGCATTTT. Translated: CASSQELDSGYRPQHF. The rearrangement joins TRBV4-3 to TRBJ1-5; a weak D match, TRBD1 (5 bases). The germline V gene encodes CDR1 LGHNA and CDR2 YSLEER. Trimming took 0 bases from V and 9 from J, leaving 18 bases between them. This CDR3 comprises 16 residues.

This CDR3 reads CASSATWVTYNEQFF. For the CDR3, the DNA is TGTGCCAGCAGTGCCACCTGGGTGACCTACAATGAGCAGTTCTTC. The V gene is TRBV27, the J gene TRBJ2-1; no reliable D call. V shed 5 bases and J shed 2 bases, with 13 bases lying between them. CDR3 length equals 15 residues. Germline loops: CDR1 MNHEY, CDR2 SMNVEV (reference sequence).

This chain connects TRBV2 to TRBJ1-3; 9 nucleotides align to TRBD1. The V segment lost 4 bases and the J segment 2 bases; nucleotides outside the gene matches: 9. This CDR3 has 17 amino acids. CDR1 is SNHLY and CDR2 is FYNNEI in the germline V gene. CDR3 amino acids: CASSAVTWTGAGNTIYF. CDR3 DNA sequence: TGTGCCAGCAGTGCCGTAACCTGGACAGGGGCTGGAAACACCATATATTTT. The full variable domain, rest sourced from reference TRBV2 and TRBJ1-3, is EPEVTQTPSHQVTQMGQEVILRCVPISNHLYFYWYRQILGQKVEFLVSFYNNEISEKSEIFDDQFSVERPDGSNFTLKIRSTKLEDSAMYFCASSAVTWTGAGNTIYFGEGSWLTVV.

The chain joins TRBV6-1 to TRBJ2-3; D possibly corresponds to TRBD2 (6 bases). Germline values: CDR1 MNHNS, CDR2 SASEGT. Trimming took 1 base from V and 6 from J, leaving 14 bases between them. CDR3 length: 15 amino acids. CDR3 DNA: TGTGCCAGCAGTGAAGGTAACGGGAGATGGGATACGCAGTATTTT. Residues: CASSEGNGRWDTQYF.

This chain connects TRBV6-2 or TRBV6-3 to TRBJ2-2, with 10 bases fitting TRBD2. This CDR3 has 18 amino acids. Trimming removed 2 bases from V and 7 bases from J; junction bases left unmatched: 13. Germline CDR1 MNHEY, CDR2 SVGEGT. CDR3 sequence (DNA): TGTGCCAGCAGTTACCCCTGGCCAGCGGGAGGGCCGGTCGGGGAGCTGTTTTTT. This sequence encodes CASSYPWPAGGPVGELFF.

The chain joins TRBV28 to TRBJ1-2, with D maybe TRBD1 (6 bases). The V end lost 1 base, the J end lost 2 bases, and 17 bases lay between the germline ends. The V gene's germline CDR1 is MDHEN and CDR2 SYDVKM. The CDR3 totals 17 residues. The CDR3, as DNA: TGTGCCAGCAGTTTATCGGGGGCCCGAGTTTCGAACTATGGCTACACCTTC. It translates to CASSLSGARVSNYGYTF.

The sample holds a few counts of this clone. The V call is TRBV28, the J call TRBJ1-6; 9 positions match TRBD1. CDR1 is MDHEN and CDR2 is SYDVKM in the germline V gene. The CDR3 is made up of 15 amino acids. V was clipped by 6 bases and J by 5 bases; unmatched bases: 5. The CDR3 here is CASRLRDRDNSPLHF. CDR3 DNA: TGTGCCAGCAGACTACGGGACAGGGATAATTCACCCCTCCACTTT.

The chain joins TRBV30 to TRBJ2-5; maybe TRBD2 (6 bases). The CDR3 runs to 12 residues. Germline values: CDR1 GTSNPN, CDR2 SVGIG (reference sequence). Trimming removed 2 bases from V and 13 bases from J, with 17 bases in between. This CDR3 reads CAWSTVSGRGYF. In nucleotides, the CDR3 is TGTGCCTGGAGTACCGTTAGCGGTCGGGGGTACTTC.

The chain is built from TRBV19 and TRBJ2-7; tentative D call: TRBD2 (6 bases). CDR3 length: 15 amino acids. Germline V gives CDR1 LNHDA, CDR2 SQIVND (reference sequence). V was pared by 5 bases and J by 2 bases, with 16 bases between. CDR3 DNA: TGTGCCAGTAGTGCTCACCGGGACTCCCCCTACGAGCAGTACTTC. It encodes CASSAHRDSPYEQYF.

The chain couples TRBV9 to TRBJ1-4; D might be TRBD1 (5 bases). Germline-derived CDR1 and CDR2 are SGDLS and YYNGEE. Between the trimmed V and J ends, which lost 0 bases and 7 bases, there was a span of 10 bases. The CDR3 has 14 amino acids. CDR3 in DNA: TGTGCCAGCAGCGTAGGTAGGGGTGGTGAAAAACTGTTTTTT. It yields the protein CASSVGRGGEKLFF.

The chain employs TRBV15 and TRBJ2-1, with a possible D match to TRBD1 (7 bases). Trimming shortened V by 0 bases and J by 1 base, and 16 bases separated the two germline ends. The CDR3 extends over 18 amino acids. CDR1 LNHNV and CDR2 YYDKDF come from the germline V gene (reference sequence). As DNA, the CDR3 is TGTGCCACCAGCAGAGACCATACGCAGGGGGGTTCCTACAATGAGCAGTTCTTC. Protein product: CATSRDHTQGGSYNEQFF.

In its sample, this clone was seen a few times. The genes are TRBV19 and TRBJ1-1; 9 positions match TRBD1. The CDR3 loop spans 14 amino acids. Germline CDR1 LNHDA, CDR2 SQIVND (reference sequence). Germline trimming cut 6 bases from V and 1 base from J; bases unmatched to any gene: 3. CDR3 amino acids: CASRGQGWNTEAFF. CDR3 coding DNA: TGTGCCAGTAGGGGACAGGGCTGGAACACTGAAGCTTTCTTT.